The clone carrying this TCR beta chain was counted at least ten times. This record belongs to a study of CD8 T cells in ankylosing spondylitis. V was pared by 0 bases and J by 0 bases, with 7 bases between. CDR3 length: 15 amino acids. Germline V gene lookup returns CDR1 SGDLS and CDR2 YYNGEE. TCRdb re-called the 5' RACE reads through MiXCR, storing one row per CDR3 protein. The sample has some 25,000 distinct CDR3 sequences; 2.5% to 3% are singletons. The sequenced material came from blood, either unsorted or a sorted T cell fraction (not recorded which). The receptor was derived from a female donor with ankylosing spondylitis or in good health (not recorded which). The chain recombines TRBV9 with TRBJ2-4; possible D gene TRBD1, 5 bases. CDR3 sequence (DNA): TGTGCCAGCAGCGTAGGGACACTAGCCAAAAACATTCAGTACTTC. This gives the protein CASSVGTLAKNIQYF.